What follows are 3 T cell receptor beta chains derived from one specimen sequenced in a study of beta chain features in type 1 diabetes. General study findings and limits: Shortening that was moderate but significant affected the TCRB CDR3s of Type 1 diabetes patients in all four CD4+ subsets.

Antigens of these TCRs are unknown. Expressed TCRB transcripts were sequenced because the entire RNA isolate underwent reverse transcription. The repertoire was sequenced with immunoSEQ multiplex PCR; TCRdb's copy has only in-frame clones and lacks some. The data contain roughly 290,000 clones, about 15% of them singletons. Sequenced input: naive CD4+ T cells from blood. Every receptor here comes from a man aged 18 to 29 with type 1 diabetes.

This clone was observed a handful of times. The J gene is TRBJ2-1, the V gene TRBV5-6; TRBD2 is a possible D gene (7 bases). The CDR3 extends over 17 amino acids. From germline, CDR1 is SGHDT and CDR2 YYEEEE. The V end was cut by 3 bases, the J end by 0 bases, with 16 bases between. The CDR3 region is CASSSIERDNSYNEQFF. The CDR3 DNA reads as TGTGCCAGCAGCTCCATCGAGCGGGACAACTCCTACAATGAGCAGTTCTTC.

The chain joins TRBV6-6 to TRBJ1-5; TRBD1 matches 8 bases. Germline assignment: CDR1 MNHNY and CDR2 SVGAGI (reference sequence). Trimming removed 4 bases from V and 5 bases from J; junction bases left unmatched: 7. The CDR3 runs to 15 residues. As DNA, the CDR3 is TGTGCCAGCAGTTTGCTCAGGGGGCGCGATCAGCCCCAGCATTTT. As protein: CASSLLRGRDQPQHF.

This clone was found a few times. The gene calls are TRBV19 and TRBJ1-1; 8 nucleotides agree with TRBD1. Per the germline V gene, CDR1 is LNHDA and CDR2 is SQIVND (reference sequence). The junction had 8 bases not matched to a gene; V was cut back by 4 bases and J by 4 bases. This CDR3 is 15 amino acids long. This CDR3 is CASSKTDRALTEAFF. The DNA for the CDR3 is TGTGCCAGTAGTAAAACGGACAGGGCGCTCACTGAAGCTTTCTTT.